A single sample gave rise to the 15 T cell receptor beta chains below, sequenced in a study of blood T cells in healthy people across ages. Through a sample-barcoded 5' primer and a J-beta primer mix, a second PCR was run for 7 to 11 cycles. From the 5' RACE reads, TCRdb called clonotypes with MiXCR, one entry per CDR3 protein. The sample has under 2 million distinct CDR3 sequences, about 35% seen once. Sequencing input: blood. The receptor set was obtained from a woman aged 30 to 39 in good health.

This clonotype showed up just a few times. The chain is built from TRBV28 and TRBJ2-7; D is uncertain. Germline assignment: CDR1 MDHEN and CDR2 SYDVKM. With 5 bases removed from V and 5 bases from J, the gap between germline ends came to 16 bases. The CDR3 runs 14 residues. CDR3 in amino acids: CASSPSEDVHEQYF. As DNA, the CDR3 is TGTGCCAGCAGTCCCTCGGAAGACGTCCACGAGCAGTACTTC.

This chain uses TRBV20-1 with TRBJ1-2, with 9 bases identical to TRBD1. The V segment lost 5 bases and the J segment 3 bases; nucleotides outside the gene matches: 7. CDR3 length: 14 amino acids. CDR1 and CDR2 (germline): DFQATT, SNEGSKA (reference sequence). CDR3 bases: TGCAGTGCTCACACAGGGGGCGCCGACTATGGCTACACCTTC. Encoded protein: CSAHTGGADYGYTF.

This clonotype was recorded only once. The chain carries TRBV5-1 and TRBJ2-7, with a tentative D call TRBD1 (5 bases). The V gene lost 5 bases and the J gene lost 5 bases, with 17 bases spanning the gap. Germline V gene data show CDR1 as SGHRS and CDR2 as YFSETQ. CDR3 length: 14 residues. The CDR3 region is CASRPGAGINEQYF. Written as DNA, the CDR3 is TGCGCCAGCAGACCTGGGGCAGGGATTAACGAGCAGTACTTC.

Written as DNA, the CDR3 is TGTGCCATCAGCGGGACTAGCGGGAGTGGCACAGATACGCAGTATTTT. Its translation: CAISGTSGSGTDTQYF. This chain links TRBV10-3 with TRBJ2-3, with TRBD2 matching 14 bases. The CDR3 is 16 amino acids. With 6 bases clipped from V and 1 base from J, the junction kept 3 bases outside the gene matches. Germline CDR1 reads ENHRY; CDR2 reads SYGVKD.

The chain couples TRBV6-2 or TRBV6-3 to TRBJ1-1; maybe TRBD1 (6 bases). V was trimmed by 7 bases and J by 4 bases, leaving 13 bases between them. Germline V gene data show CDR1 as MNHEY and CDR2 as SVGEGT. CDR3 length: 13 amino acids. The CDR3 sequence is CASNRWTATEAFF. CDR3 sequence (DNA): TGTGCCAGCAACCGATGGACAGCCACTGAAGCTTTCTTT.

This clonotype was seen a few times. The chain links TRBV7-6 to TRBJ1-6; 7 nucleotides align to TRBD1. Losses at the gene ends were 4 bases for V and 7 bases for J; bases not matched to a gene: 10. CDR1 and CDR2 from the germline V gene are SGHVS and FNYEAQ. The CDR3 has 16 amino acids. CDR3 protein: CASSSPGRDRNSPLHF. The CDR3, as DNA: TGTGCCAGCAGCTCCCCGGGCCGGGACAGAAATTCACCCCTCCACTTT.

This clonotype was seen more than once but under ten times. The chain joins TRBV20-1 to TRBJ2-7; D not resolved. V dropped 4 bases and J dropped 3 bases, with 19 bases sitting between them. In germline, CDR1 is DFQATT, CDR2 SNEGSKA (reference sequence). The CDR3 contains 15 residues. The CDR3 loop is CSATIDRVKFYEQYF. CDR3 DNA: TGCAGTGCTACCATAGACCGGGTCAAATTCTACGAGCAGTACTTC.

Ten or more counts support this clonotype. The chain is built from TRBV3-1 and TRBJ1-2; D is uncertain. The length of the CDR3 is 11 residues. V was pared by 3 bases and J by 7 bases, with 6 bases between. Germline CDR1 and CDR2: LGHDT and YNNKEL (reference sequence). The CDR3 bases are TGTGCCAGCAGCCAGATGGGTGGCTACACCTTC. Protein: CASSQMGGYTF.

The sample holds a few counts of this clonotype. This rearrangement joins TRBV4-1 to TRBJ2-7; TRBD1 is a possible D gene (6 bases). Trimming took off 3 bases at V and 4 bases at J, with 10 bases between the two ends. The length of the CDR3 is 13 residues. Germline V lookup: CDR1 MGHRA, CDR2 YSYEKL. The CDR3 sequence is CASSQSQGYEQYF. The DNA for the CDR3 is TGCGCCAGCAGCCAGAGTCAGGGGTACGAGCAGTACTTC.

The table lists this clonotype with a few counts. A junction boundary mismatches the germline segment, possibly from a read error. The chain has TRBV29-1 and TRBJ2-5; possible D gene TRBD1, 5 bases. The CDR3 contains 15 residues. CDR1 and CDR2 from the germline V gene are SQVTM and ANQGSEA. CDR3 bases: TGCAGCGTTGAATGGCAGGGCCTTACGAGTGAGACCCGGTACTTC. This encodes CSVEWQGLTSETRYF.

For the CDR3, the DNA is TGTGCCAGCAGCCATCGAGACAATAGCAATCAGCCCCAGCATTTT. As protein: CASSHRDNSNQPQHF. The V and J genes are TRBV16 and TRBJ1-5, with D unclear. V was trimmed by 3 bases and J by 0 bases, leaving 9 bases between them. Germline V gene data show CDR1 as KGHSY and CDR2 as FQNENV. The CDR3 extends over 15 amino acids.

At least ten counts were recorded for this clonotype. The genes are TRBV6-2 or TRBV6-3 and TRBJ2-6; D gene unclear. This CDR3 has 16 residues. V shed 4 bases and J shed 0 bases, with 10 bases lying between them. The germline V gene encodes CDR1 MNHEY and CDR2 SVGEGT. CDR3 loop: CASSLARISGANVLTF. The CDR3 DNA reads as TGTGCCAGCAGTTTGGCACGGATCTCTGGGGCCAACGTCCTGACTTTC.

This clonotype has just a few counts. CDR3: CASNPGQRNYGYTF. The CDR3 region has the DNA TGTGCCAGCAATCCGGGACAGCGCAACTATGGCTACACCTTC. The chain recombines TRBV12-3 or TRBV12-4 with TRBJ1-2; 7 bases agree with TRBD1. The CDR3 extends over 14 amino acids. V was pared by 7 bases and J by 2 bases, with 7 bases of the junction left unmatched.

The rearrangement links TRBV20-1 to TRBJ2-5; D possibly corresponds to TRBD2 (7 bases). The V end lost 5 bases, the J end lost 5 bases, and 12 bases lay between the germline ends. There are 12 residues in the CDR3. CDR1 is DFQATT and CDR2 is SNEGSKA in the germline V gene (reference sequence). This CDR3 is CSAHRGGETQYF. The DNA for the CDR3 is TGCAGTGCTCATAGGGGGGGGGAGACCCAGTACTTC.

This clonotype was counted only a few times. The genes are TRBV20-1 and TRBJ2-7; 10 bases line up with TRBD2. Unmatched junction bases numbered 11, after V lost 6 bases and J lost 3 bases. Germline CDR1 reads DFQATT; CDR2 reads SNEGSKA (reference sequence). This CDR3 region has 15 residues. CDR3 coding DNA: TGCAGTGCCTCGGAGGTAGCGGGGGGACTCTACGAGCAGTACTTC. Amino acids: CSASEVAGGLYEQYF.